What follows is one TCR beta chain and its context. No patient had autoimmune disease or received systemic immunosuppression. Trimming took off 4 bases at V and 8 bases at J, with 18 bases between the two ends. In germline, CDR1 is LNHDA, CDR2 SQIVND (reference sequence). The CDR3 is made up of 15 amino acids. This entry comes from a study of OX40 agonist ivuxolimab in advanced cancers. Study at large: Participants, 80% to 90% male, averaged roughly 59 years of age, ranging from roughly 20 to 80.

The data were produced by immunoSEQ multiplex PCR, yet TCRdb's version contains in-frame clones alone and is incomplete. The repertoire includes nearly 80,000 clones, roughly four fifths of them detected once, and approximately 0.44% sits in the top ten. Sequenced here: CD4+ or CD8+ T cells sorted from blood, sampled in a trial of the OX40 agonist ivuxolimab. The source of this sequence is an adult with an advanced solid tumor such as melanoma, head and neck, liver or kidney cancer. The gene calls are TRBV19 and TRBJ2-1; the D is unclear. Here the CDR3 reads CASSTSRTLSDEQFF. For the CDR3, the DNA is TGTGCCAGTAGTACAAGCAGGACCCTGAGCGATGAGCAGTTCTTC.